This T cell receptor beta chain came from a study of CD8 T cells in ankylosing spondylitis. Study-wide points: Reactive arthritis synovial fluid and blood previously showed some of these motif variants. Typical of ankylosing spondylitis blood, it appeared, was a TCR beta motif of several highly homologous variants. Reports say disease-linked clones showed up significantly more in matched ankylosing spondylitis synovial fluid.

This CDR3 region has 15 residues. J gave up 1 base and V 4 bases, and 4 bases lay outside the gene matches. In TCRdb, the 5' RACE reads were re-called with MiXCR into one record per CDR3 protein. The sample shows 330,000 or so distinct CDR3 sequences, 8% of them seen only once. This clonotype has a count of ten or more. Its antigen is currently unknown. Sequenced sample: blood, either unsorted or a sorted T cell fraction (not recorded which). The rearrangement links TRBV12-3 or TRBV12-4 to TRBJ2-7; TRBD2 aligns across 10 bases. The origin of this receptor is a male donor with ankylosing spondylitis. The CDR3 region is CASSYLSGGSYEQYF. Written as DNA, the CDR3 is TGTGCCAGCAGTTACCTTAGCGGGGGGTCCTACGAGCAGTACTTC.